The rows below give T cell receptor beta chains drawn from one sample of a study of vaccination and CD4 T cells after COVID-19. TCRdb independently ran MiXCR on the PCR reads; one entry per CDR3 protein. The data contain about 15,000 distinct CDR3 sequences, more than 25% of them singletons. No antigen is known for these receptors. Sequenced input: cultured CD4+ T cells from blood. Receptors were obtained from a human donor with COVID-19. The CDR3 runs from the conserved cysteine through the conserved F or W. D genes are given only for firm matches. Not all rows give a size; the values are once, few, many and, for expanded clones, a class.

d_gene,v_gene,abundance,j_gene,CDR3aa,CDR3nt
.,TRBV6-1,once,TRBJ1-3,CASTALPDGGNTIYF,TGTGCCAGCACCGCGCTTCCAGACGGAGGAAACACCATATATTTT
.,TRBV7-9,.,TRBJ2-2,CASSLGSKTGELFF,TGTGCCAGCAGCTTGGGCTCGAAGACCGGGGAGCTGTTTTTT
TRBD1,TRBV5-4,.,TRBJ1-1,CASSQTPTGSTEAFF,TGTGCCAGCAGCCAGACTCCGACAGGGAGCACTGAAGCTTTCTTT
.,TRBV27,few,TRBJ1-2,CASSRAGGGYGYTF,TGTGCCAGCAGTAGGGCAGGTGGGGGGTATGGCTACACCTTC
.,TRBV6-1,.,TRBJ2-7,CASRPVPIGVTNAQYF,TGTGCCAGCAGGCCCGTCCCGATTGGGGTAACGAATGCGCAGTACTTC
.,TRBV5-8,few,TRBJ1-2,CASSEDHRVRDYGYTF,TGTGCCAGCAGCGAAGATCACAGGGTTCGGGACTATGGCTACACCTTC
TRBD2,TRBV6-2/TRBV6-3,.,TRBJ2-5,CASSDGLAGSTQYF,TGTGCCAGCAGCGACGGACTAGCGGGGTCGACCCAGTACTTC
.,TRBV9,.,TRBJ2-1,CASSVEVNEQFF,TGTGCCAGCAGCGTGGAGGTCAATGAGCAGTTCTTC
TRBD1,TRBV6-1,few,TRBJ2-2,CASKKDRVGTGELFF,TGTGCCAGCAAAAAGGACAGGGTTGGGACCGGGGAGCTGTTTTTT
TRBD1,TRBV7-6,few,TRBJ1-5,CASSPDRNSNQPQHF,TGTGCCAGCAGCCCGGACAGGAATAGCAATCAGCCCCAGCATTTT
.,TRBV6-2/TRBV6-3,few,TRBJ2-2,CASSQLKDSGELFF,TGTGCCAGCAGCCAACTAAAGGACAGCGGGGAGCTGTTTTTT
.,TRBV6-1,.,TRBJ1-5,CASRAGNSNQPQHF,TGTGCCAGCAGGGCGGGGAATAGCAATCAGCCCCAGCATTTT
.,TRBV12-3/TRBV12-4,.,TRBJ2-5,CASSLTRQETQYF,TGTGCCAGCAGTTTAACTAGACAAGAGACCCAGTACTTC
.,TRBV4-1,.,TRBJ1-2,CASSQRWDGGYTF,TGCGCCAGCAGCCAACGATGGGACGGCGGCTACACCTTC
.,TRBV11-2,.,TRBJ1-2,CASSLQDLRGYTF,TGTGCCAGCAGCTTACAGGACCTACGGGGCTACACCTTC
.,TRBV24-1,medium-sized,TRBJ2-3,CATSDLAFGGRDTQYF,TGTGCCACCAGTGATTTGGCGTTTGGTGGACGAGATACGCAGTATTTT
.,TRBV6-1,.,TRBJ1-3,CASTPGGVVGNTIYF,TGTGCCAGCACCCCCGGTGGGGTTGTTGGAAACACCATATATTTT
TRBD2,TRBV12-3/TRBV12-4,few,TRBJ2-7,CASKSSGGAMEQYF,TGTGCCAGCAAGAGTAGCGGGGGGGCAATGGAGCAGTACTTC
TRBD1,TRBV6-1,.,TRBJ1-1,CASSVPGQGAFNTEAFF,TGTGCCAGCAGTGTTCCGGGACAGGGGGCGTTTAACACTGAAGCTTTCTTT
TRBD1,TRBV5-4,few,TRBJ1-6,CASSTGKGQHSPLHF,TGTGCCAGCAGCACGGGGAAGGGACAGCATTCACCCCTCCACTTT
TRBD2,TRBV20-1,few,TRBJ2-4,CSARDGHGGVNIQYF,TGCAGTGCTAGAGACGGACACGGGGGGGTAAACATTCAGTACTTC
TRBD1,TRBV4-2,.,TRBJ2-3,CASSQFSQGAGLDTQYF,TGTGCCAGCAGCCAATTTAGCCAGGGGGCCGGGTTAGATACGCAGTATTTT
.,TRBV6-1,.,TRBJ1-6,CASRLNTNWVYNSPLHF,TGTGCCAGCAGATTAAATACGAATTGGGTTTATAATTCACCCCTCCACTTT
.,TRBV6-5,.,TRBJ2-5,CASSYQQGLPETQYF,TGTGCCAGCAGTTACCAGCAGGGTCTTCCAGAGACCCAGTACTTC
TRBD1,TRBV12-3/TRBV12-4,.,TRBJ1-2,CASKKGTEHGYTF,TGTGCCAGCAAGAAAGGGACAGAACATGGCTACACCTTC
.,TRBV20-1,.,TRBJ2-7,CSASYGGGFDEQYF,TGCAGTGCTAGTTACGGGGGAGGATTCGACGAGCAGTACTTC
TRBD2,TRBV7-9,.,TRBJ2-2,CASSHGRGDTGGLFF,TGTGCCAGCAGCCACGGGCGGGGGGACACCGGGGGGCTGTTTTTT
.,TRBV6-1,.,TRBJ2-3,CASSSGTQYF,TGTGCCAGCAGCTCGGGGACGCAGTATTTT
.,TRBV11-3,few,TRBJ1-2,CASSLVLARARSGYTF,TGTGCCAGCAGCTTAGTCCTGGCCAGGGCGAGGTCTGGCTACACCTTC
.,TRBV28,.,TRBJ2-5,CASSFPQIDQTQYF,TGTGCCAGCAGTTTTCCGCAGATCGACCAGACCCAGTACTTC
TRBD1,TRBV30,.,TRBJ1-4,CACPGGTGVAVEEKLFF,TGTGCCTGTCCCGGGGGGACAGGGGTCGCCGTTGAAGAAAAACTGTTTTTT
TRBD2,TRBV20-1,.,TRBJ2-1,CSATPGLAGGWQFF,TGCAGTGCCACACCAGGACTAGCGGGGGGGTGGCAGTTCTTC
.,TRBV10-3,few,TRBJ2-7,CASSRVQGTYEQYF,TGTGCCAGCAGCCGAGTCCAGGGGACCTACGAGCAGTACTTC
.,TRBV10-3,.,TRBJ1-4,CAIREGSNEKLFF,TGTGCCATCAGGGAGGGAAGTAATGAAAAACTGTTTTTT
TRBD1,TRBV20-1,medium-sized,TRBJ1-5,CSARQGATSNQPQHF,TGCAGTGCTAGACAGGGGGCGACGAGCAATCAGCCCCAGCATTTT
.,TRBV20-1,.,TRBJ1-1,CSAKGEASRLNTEAFF,TGCAGTGCTAAAGGAGAGGCTTCGAGGTTGAACACTGAAGCTTTCTTT
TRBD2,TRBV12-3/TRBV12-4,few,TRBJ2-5,CASSASGGASETQYF,TGTGCCAGCTCCGCTAGCGGGGGGGCCTCGGAGACCCAGTACTTC
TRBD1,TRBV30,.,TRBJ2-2,CAFPPGQGNTGELFF,TGTGCCTTTCCCCCGGGACAGGGGAACACCGGGGAGCTGTTTTTT
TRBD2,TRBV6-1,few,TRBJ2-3,CASSPVAGSTDTQYF,TGTGCCAGCAGTCCCGTAGCGGGAAGCACAGATACGCAGTATTTT
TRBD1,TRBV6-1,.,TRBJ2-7,CASSIGQGLYEQYF,TGTGCCAGCAGTATTGGACAGGGTCTCTACGAGCAGTACTTC